Shown below are 31 T cell receptor beta chains from a single sample sequenced in a study of T cell responses to AZD1222 COVID-19 vaccine. Assay: immunoSEQ multiplex PCR; the TCRdb copy retains only in-frame clones and omits some. Here the sample spans over 50,000 clones, about four fifths being singletons. Sequenced material: peripheral blood, taken on day 0 of AZD1222 vaccination. The origin of the receptors is an adult in good health.

This chain links TRBV30 with TRBJ2-5; D may be TRBD2 (6 bases). From germline, CDR1 is GTSNPN and CDR2 SVGIG (reference sequence). The CDR3 is made up of 17 amino acids. Trimming left V 2 bases short and J 2 bases short, with 21 bases between. CDR3 amino acids: CAWSPLSGLISQETQYF. The CDR3 nucleotides read TGTGCCTGGAGTCCCTTATCGGGACTCATCAGTCAAGAGACCCAGTACTTC.

The rearrangement links TRBV20-1 to TRBJ2-7; tentative D call: TRBD1 (6 bases). V lost 3 bases and J 2 bases, leaving 14 bases between the germline ends. There are 14 residues in the CDR3. CDR1 and CDR2 (germline): DFQATT, SNEGSKA (reference sequence). The CDR3 region is CSASLGYRAYEQYF. As DNA, the CDR3 is TGCAGTGCTAGTCTTGGGTACAGGGCCTACGAGCAGTACTTC.

This sequence joins TRBV28 and TRBJ1-5; D may be TRBD1 (6 bases). Germline V gives CDR1 MDHEN, CDR2 SYDVKM. Deletions cut 7 bases from V and 5 bases from J, with 15 bases between. The CDR3 has 14 residues. The CDR3 sequence: CASIYWGADQPQHF. In nucleotides, the CDR3 is TGTGCCAGCATTTATTGGGGGGCGGATCAGCCCCAGCATTTT.

The J gene is TRBJ2-1, the V gene TRBV4-1; 10 bases are shared with TRBD2. J gave up 9 bases and V 7 bases, and 15 bases lay outside the gene matches. CDR1 is MGHRA and CDR2 is YSYEKL in the germline V gene. The CDR3 consists of 16 residues. In DNA form, the CDR3 reads TGCGCCAGCAACCCCGAACAGCGGGGGGGCTTCGGTGAGCAGTTCTTC. This encodes CASNPEQRGGFGEQFF.

V is TRBV5-1 and J is TRBJ1-6; TRBD1 might be the D (5 bases). The germline V gene has CDR1 SGHRS and CDR2 YFSETQ. V lost 2 bases to trimming and J lost 8 bases, with 17 bases between them. This CDR3 is 16 amino acids long. The CDR3 reads CASSFQRGQPDSPLHF. For the CDR3, the DNA is TGCGCCAGCAGCTTTCAGAGGGGCCAGCCCGATTCACCCCTCCACTTT.

The chain employs TRBV7-9 and TRBJ1-1, with a weak D call TRBD1 (5 bases). CDR1 and CDR2 (germline): SEHNR, FQNEAQ (reference sequence). This CDR3 spans 13 amino acids. Trimming removed 4 bases at V and 6 bases at J, with 12 bases between. CDR3 nucleotide sequence: TGTGCCAGCAGCTCGCAGGGTAGCGCTGAAGCTTTCTTT. The encoded protein is CASSSQGSAEAFF.

This chain uses TRBV5-6 with TRBJ2-7, with TRBD1 identical over 10 bases. The CDR3 is 15 amino acids. The V gene's germline CDR1 is SGHDT and CDR2 YYEEEE. V trimming: 4 bases; J trimming: 3 bases; junction bases outside the gene matches: 7. The CDR3 protein is CASSAGTGALYEQYF. The CDR3 DNA sequence: TGTGCCAGCAGCGCCGGGACAGGGGCCCTCTACGAGCAGTACTTC.

V usage is TRBV2 and J usage is TRBJ2-7; 7 bases agree with TRBD2. Per germline, CDR1 SNHLY and CDR2 FYNNEI. CDR3 size: 14 residues. Losses at the gene ends were 7 bases for V and 0 bases for J; bases not matched to a gene: 6. The DNA of the CDR3 is TGTGCCAGCACTGCAGAGCGGGGCTCCTACGAGCAGTACTTC. It encodes CASTAERGSYEQYF.

The CDR3 loop reads CASSQNRDRAYNEQFF. The CDR3 DNA reads TGCGCCAGCAGCCAAAATAGGGACAGGGCTTACAATGAGCAGTTCTTC. The genes are TRBV4-3 and TRBJ2-1; 9 bases line up with TRBD1. This CDR3 contains 16 residues. In germline, CDR1 is LGHNA, CDR2 YSLEER. J gave up 4 bases and V 2 bases, and 6 bases lay outside the gene matches.

The V gene is TRBV12-3 or TRBV12-4, the J gene TRBJ2-5; weak D call: TRBD2 (5 bases). Trimming shortened V by 3 bases and J by 9 bases, and 8 bases separated the two germline ends. The CDR3 sequence is 11 residues long. Here the CDR3 reads CASSLAAAQYF. The CDR3 DNA is TGTGCCAGCAGTTTGGCAGCGGCCCAGTACTTC.

V is TRBV30 and J is TRBJ1-2, with TRBD1 matching 7 bases. Germline CDR1 and CDR2: GTSNPN and SVGIG (reference sequence). The CDR3 loop spans 14 amino acids. The J segment lost 4 bases and the V segment lost 0 bases, leaving 5 bases of the junction unmatched. CDR3 DNA sequence: TGTGCCTGGAGTGTCGGGGGACAGATCTATGGCTACACCTTC. Its translation is CAWSVGGQIYGYTF.

The chain recombines TRBV25-1 with TRBJ2-7; D not resolved. CDR1 and CDR2 (germline): MGHDK, SYGVNS. This CDR3 has 11 residues. Trimming shortened V by 6 bases and J by 1 base, and 4 bases separated the two germline ends. CDR3 sequence (DNA): TGTGCCAGCAGAATATCCTACGAGCAGTACTTC. Its protein is CASRISYEQYF.

J is TRBJ2-5 and V is TRBV4-1; possible D gene TRBD2, 6 bases. Between the trimmed V and J ends, which lost 6 bases and 5 bases, there was a span of 7 bases. There are 11 residues in the CDR3. Per germline, CDR1 MGHRA and CDR2 YSYEKL. In DNA form, the CDR3 reads TGCGCCAGCAGTCGGGAGGAGACCCAGTACTTC. Its protein product is CASSREETQYF.

This clone was counted a few times. This chain uses TRBV27 with TRBJ2-7, with 7 bases lining up with TRBD1. Germline V gene sequence: CDR1 MNHEY, CDR2 SMNVEV (reference sequence). Trimming took 7 bases from V and 4 from J; bases not matched to a gene: 7. CDR3 length: 13 residues. CDR3 bases: TGTGCCAGCAAGGGACAGACCAAGTACGAGCAGTACTTC. Translation gives CASKGQTKYEQYF.

The V and J genes are TRBV5-1 and TRBJ1-5; TRBD1 is a possible D gene (5 bases). Trimming pared 0 bases from V and 5 bases from J, leaving 12 bases between. Per the germline V gene, CDR1 is SGHRS and CDR2 is YFSETQ. The CDR3 has 15 amino acids. The CDR3 DNA reads TGCGCCAGCAGCTTGGCCGGGACCGAAGATCAGCCCCAGCATTTT. The encoded protein is CASSLAGTEDQPQHF.

The V and J genes are TRBV7-8 and TRBJ1-3; D is uncertain. V lost 4 bases, J lost 0 bases, and 10 bases lay in between. CDR1 SGHVS and CDR2 FQNEAQ come from the germline V gene. The CDR3 is 15 amino acids. CDR3 nucleotides: TGTGCCAGCAGCTCGTTCCCGAGCTCTGGAAACACCATATATTTT. Protein: CASSSFPSSGNTIYF.

This rearrangement joins TRBV7-9 to TRBJ1-1; a possible D gene is TRBD1 (5 bases). The CDR3 has 13 residues. Trimming removed 4 bases from V and 3 bases from J, with 9 bases in between. Germline V gene data show CDR1 as SEHNR and CDR2 as FQNEAQ (reference sequence). The CDR3 spells CASSYGADTEAFF. In nucleotides, the CDR3 is TGTGCCAGCAGCTACGGGGCGGACACTGAAGCTTTCTTT.

The chain has TRBV27 and TRBJ1-5; 7 nucleotides align to TRBD1. This CDR3 has 15 residues. Trimming cost V 6 bases and J 2 bases; bases outside gene matches: 7. Germline loops: CDR1 MNHEY, CDR2 SMNVEV (reference sequence). The CDR3 loop is CASSIGGVRNQPQHF. CDR3 DNA sequence: TGTGCCAGCAGCATAGGGGGCGTACGCAATCAGCCCCAGCATTTT.

V usage is TRBV19 and J usage is TRBJ1-5, with 9 positions matching TRBD1. The trim removed 8 bases at V and 6 bases at J, leaving 5 bases unmatched. The CDR3 totals 13 residues. Germline lookup yields CDR1 LNHDA and CDR2 SQIVND (reference sequence). The CDR3 DNA is TGTGCCAGTGATACAGGGGGCCCTCAGCCCCAGCATTTT. Protein: CASDTGGPQPQHF.

The chain uses TRBV6-2 or TRBV6-3 and TRBJ1-5; D unresolved. Trimming took 2 bases from V and 4 from J, leaving 9 bases between them. CDR1 and CDR2 (germline): MNHEY, SVGEGT. This CDR3 comprises 14 residues. The CDR3 DNA reads TGTGCCAGCAGTTACCTCGGGTTTAATCAGCCCCAGCATTTT. Translated, it gives CASSYLGFNQPQHF.

There are a few counts of this clone. This chain links TRBV4-1 with TRBJ1-5; D not resolved. The V and J ends lost 1 base and 0 bases respectively, with 7 bases between them. The CDR3 consists of 15 residues. From germline, CDR1 is MGHRA and CDR2 YSYEKL. The CDR3 nucleotides read TGCGCCAGCAGCCAAGTGCCCCTTAGCAATCAGCCCCAGCATTTT. It is translated as CASSQVPLSNQPQHF.

The chain joins TRBV2 to TRBJ2-7; D is perhaps TRBD2 (6 bases). CDR1 is SNHLY and CDR2 is FYNNEI in the germline V gene. The CDR3 runs to 13 residues. Trimming removed 6 bases from V and 3 bases from J, with 12 bases in between. The CDR3 loop reads CASSGSGIYEQYF. The CDR3 DNA is TGTGCCAGCAGCGGTAGCGGAATCTACGAGCAGTACTTC.

The chain combines TRBV4-1 with TRBJ1-6; D is undetermined. The V end lost 0 bases, the J end lost 0 bases, and 9 bases lay between the germline ends. The CDR3 consists of 17 residues. The V gene's germline CDR1 is MGHRA and CDR2 YSYEKL. The CDR3 here is CASSQDPGSSYNSPLHF. CDR3 coding DNA: TGCGCCAGCAGCCAAGATCCGGGGAGCTCCTATAATTCACCCCTCCACTTT.

The chain has TRBV24-1 and TRBJ2-2, with D perhaps matching TRBD2 (6 bases). There are 14 residues in the CDR3. With 3 bases removed from V and 6 bases from J, the gap between germline ends came to 10 bases. Per germline, CDR1 KGHDR and CDR2 SFDVKD. The CDR3 here is CATSDPTRAGELFF. CDR3 coding DNA: TGTGCCACCAGTGATCCGACTAGGGCCGGGGAGCTGTTTTTT.

The chain couples TRBV27 to TRBJ1-4; unclear D gene. V dropped 6 bases and J dropped 0 bases, with 8 bases sitting between them. This CDR3 has 14 amino acids. Germline CDR1 reads MNHEY; CDR2 reads SMNVEV (reference sequence). The CDR3 sequence is CASSQIATNEKLFF. The CDR3 nucleotides read TGTGCCAGCAGCCAGATTGCAACTAATGAAAAACTGTTTTTT.

CDR3 bases: TGCAGCGTTGAAGGGGCAGGGCAAGGCTACACCTTC. Its protein product is CSVEGAGQGYTF. This sequence joins TRBV29-1 and TRBJ1-2; D may be TRBD1 (5 bases). This CDR3 contains 12 residues. The V gene's germline CDR1 is SQVTM and CDR2 ANQGSEA. With 1 base removed from V and 8 bases from J, the gap between germline ends came to 11 bases. Filled out from reference TRBV29-1 and TRBJ1-2, the complete variable domain reads SAVISQKPSRDICQRGTSLTIQCQVDSQVTMMFWYRQQPGQSLTLIATANQGSEATYESGFVIDKFPISRPNLTFSTLTVSNMSPEDSSIYLCSVEGAGQGYTFGSGTRLTVV.

V gene TRBV6-5 combines with J gene TRBJ2-2; tentative D call: TRBD1 (8 bases). CDR3 length: 16 residues. V gave up 2 bases and J gave up 7 bases, with 17 bases separating them. Germline V CDR1 and CDR2: MNHEY, SVGAGI. CDR3 residues: CASSYSGTGINGELFF. In DNA, the CDR3 is TGTGCCAGCAGTTACAGCGGGACAGGTATCAACGGGGAGCTGTTTTTT.

This clone was seen once. The gene calls are TRBV6-2 or TRBV6-3 and TRBJ2-5; 7 bases line up with TRBD1. The CDR3 extends over 13 amino acids. V gave up 5 bases and J gave up 2 bases; unmatched junction bases: 2. The germline V gene has CDR1 MNHEY and CDR2 SVGEGT. CDR3 in DNA: TGTGCCAGCAGTCTGGGACAGCAAGAGACCCAGTACTTC. Translated, it gives CASSLGQQETQYF.

V is TRBV5-6 and J is TRBJ1-6; a possible D gene is TRBD1 (5 bases). V shed 5 bases and J shed 5 bases, with 17 bases lying between them. CDR3 length: 16 residues. CDR1 SGHDT and CDR2 YYEEEE come from the germline V gene. The CDR3 nucleotides read TGTGCCAGCAGATCGTTGAGGCAGGGCGATAATTCACCCCTCCACTTT. Its translation: CASRSLRQGDNSPLHF. The full variable domain, in which reference TRBV5-6 and TRBJ1-6 provide the parts outside the CDR3, is DAGVTQSPTHLIKTRGQQVTLRCSPKSGHDTVSWYQQALGQGPQFIFQYYEEEERQRGNFPDRFSGHQFPNYSSELNVNALLLGDSALYLCASRSLRQGDNSPLHFGNGTRLTVT.

This clone is judged medium-sized. CDR3 in DNA: TGTGCCAGCAGGAAGACACAGGGGGCCGTGTTATCCGAGCAGTACTTC. Encoded protein: CASRKTQGAVLSEQYF. This chain connects TRBV19 to TRBJ2-7; 9 bases align to TRBD1. From germline, CDR1 is LNHDA and CDR2 SQIVND (reference sequence). CDR3 length equals 16 residues. The J segment lost 6 bases and the V segment lost 9 bases, leaving 18 bases of the junction unmatched.

The V call is TRBV5-1, the J call TRBJ2-1, with TRBD2 matching 8 bases. V shed 3 bases, J shed 7 bases, and the junction held 15 bases outside the gene matches. The CDR3 extends over 17 amino acids. Germline lookup yields CDR1 SGHRS and CDR2 YFSETQ. CDR3 protein: CASSSQRGGSDTNEQFF. In DNA, the CDR3 is TGCGCCAGCAGCTCACAACGGGGGGGATCCGATACGAATGAGCAGTTCTTC.